Below, one T cell receptor beta chain is given with its context. This entry comes from a study of blood T cell repertoires in COVID-19. Study in general: PBMCs, B-cell-depleted T cells, or T cells were the source of the cDNA or gDNA that made up the material.

The V gene's germline CDR1 is SGHDT and CDR2 YYEEEE. Trimming took 4 bases from V and 7 from J, leaving 9 bases between them. The CDR3 has 13 amino acids. In the study's own analysis: For nucleated cells, counts were estimated from reference gene primer amplification. Generated by immunoSEQ multiplex PCR, the TCRdb table keeps only in-frame clones and is missing some. That table gives V, J and clone size, and the DNA gave D and trimming. The sample lists about 200,000 clones, almost 85% seen once, with 6% to 8.5% in the top ten. The chain links TRBV5-6 to TRBJ1-6; D ambiguous. The receptor comes from a woman between 45 and 65 years old with active or convalescent COVID-19. The source material was peripheral blood. CDR3 DNA: TGTGCCAGCAGCCTTAGTTGGAATTCACCCCTCCACTTT. It yields the protein CASSLSWNSPLHF.